This T cell receptor beta chain was obtained from a study of T cells in Graves' hyperthyroidism and ophthalmopathy. The study's findings and limits: Within blood appeared most thyroid clonotypes that had expanded above 0.001. Ophthalmopathy was distinguished from stable hyperthyroidism by 13 V-J signatures.

The study based diagnoses on clinical symptoms, serum thyroxine and TRAb, thyroid ultrasound and orbital computed tomography. The blood was taken when hyperthyroidism was first diagnosed, before any ophthalmopathy symptoms showed up. The germline V gene encodes CDR1 SGHRS and CDR2 YFSETQ. Trimming stripped 0 bases from V and 5 bases from J, with 8 bases between. The CDR3 runs 13 residues. Amplified TCR beta CDR3 regions came from RNA transcripts. Primed by the HTBI set, a first-round RT-PCR was run on the TCR CDR3. TCRdb re-called the multiplex PCR reads through MiXCR, storing one row per CDR3 protein. The sample records hundreds of thousands of distinct CDR3 sequences, around 20% being singletons. This clonotype was counted many times. The antigen remains unidentified.

Sample: blood. The sequence came from a woman aged 50 to 65 with Graves' hyperthyroidism that later progressed to Graves' ophthalmopathy. The V gene is TRBV5-1, the J gene TRBJ1-1; no firm D call. The CDR3 spells CASSLEPGTEAFF. The CDR3 DNA reads as TGCGCCAGCAGCTTGGAGCCGGGGACTGAAGCTTTCTTT.